This TCR beta chain was sequenced during a study of blood T cell repertoires in COVID-19. Sequencing was performed with immunoSEQ multiplex PCR; in TCRdb, only in-frame clones are kept and a portion is missing. The sample lists 70,000 to 75,000 clones, about 80% occurring once. J lost 6 bases, V lost 4 bases, and 2 bases had no gene match. The CDR3 covers 13 residues. Germline CDR1 SGHNT, CDR2 YYREEE (reference sequence). This sequence originates from a man in his 70s with acute or convalescent COVID-19. The chain combines TRBV5-4 with TRBJ1-5; 9 nucleotides agree with TRBD1. The specimen was peripheral blood. The CDR3 here is CASSVDRGQPQHF. In nucleotides, the CDR3 is TGTGCCAGCAGCGTGGACAGGGGTCAGCCCCAGCATTTT.